The present entry profiles one T cell receptor beta chain with its context. This clonotype was detected a few times. Its antigen is not yet known. No base quality values were provided; no much bigger clone lies one nucleotide off. The data belong to a study of vaccination and CD4 T cells after COVID-19 (dated by TCRdb to between 2020 and 2023). Broadly, across the study: Convalescent patients had a positive SARS-CoV-2 result on nasal swab PCR, and of these patients, some ten had mild disease and one had severe disease. Participants received two doses of either the Pfizer-BioNTech BNT162b2 vaccine (n=8) or the Moderna mRNA-1273 vaccine (n=2). The spike-specific CD4+ TCR repertoire was compared before and after mRNA vaccination in 10 COVID-19 convalescent patients and a handful of infection-naive healthy vaccine recipients. Control cultures received a CEFX viral epitope pool as the positive control, an HIV-1 Nef peptide pool as the negative control, or no peptide. Six males and four females were included in the convalescent cohort, with two Hispanic individuals, seven Caucasians, two Asians and one multiracial person represented. Post-COVID blood samples from convalescent patients were collected a median of roughly 100 days after diagnosis, with a range of 35 to 161 days. Post-vaccine blood samples were taken a median of 72 days after the second vaccine dose, with a range of about 14 to 241 days. The cultures were stimulated with overlapping spike peptide pools from SARS-CoV-2 and from the common cold coronaviruses HCoV-NL63, HCoV-OC43 and HCoV-229E.

The CDR3 sequence holds 13 residues, the cysteine and phenylalanine included. The read is trimmed to its CDR3 DNA, 39 bases read in frame from base 1. After removal of 6 bases from V and 7 bases from J, the junction retains 9 bases not matched to a gene. The germline V gene supplies CDR1 SQVTM and CDR2 ANQGSEA. The method was PCR. DNA from cultured CD4+ T cells was subjected to TCR sequencing with the Oncomine TCR Beta short-read assay at the Johns Hopkins FTIC core. The QIAamp micro DNA kit was used to extract genomic DNA from the cultured CD4+ T cells. The Oncomine TCR Beta libraries from cultured CD4+ T cells were pooled using unique dual indexes and then sequenced on an Illumina iSeq 100. The source study handled its data this way. Non-productive sequences were removed, and CDR3s that did not start with C, did not end with F or W, or were shorter than 7 amino acids were discarded. The MANAFEST web application was used to identify antigen-specific clonotypes by comparing peptide-stimulated wells against reference wells and other culture wells. Positive clones required FDR below 0.05, an odds ratio above 5, and productive frequency above 0.1% in at least two of three replicate wells. Clonotypes that were significantly expanded in both SARS-CoV-2 spike wells and at least one common cold coronavirus spike condition were defined as cross-reactive. CDR3 homology was assessed with Levenshtein distances (stringdist) and unrooted phylogenetic trees (ape) in R version 3.6.1. The public reads were quality trimmed at Q25 with fastp and then assembled into clones with MiXCR by TCRdb, keeping productive beta chains. Each CDR3 protein gets just one entry, which takes the most common genes and DNA from the rows behind it. The V and J calls were determined by TCRdb, not by the authors. The sample includes about 17,000 distinct CDR3 sequences, with roughly 30% observed a single time. Around 16% of the sample is taken by the ten largest.

Per the publication, the treatment or condition label means: roughly nine-day PBMC culture with coronavirus spike peptide pools or control peptides (ViraFEST assay). The study used the ViraFEST assay, which expanded antigen-specific T cells with peptide pools and then identified expanded clonotypes by TCR sequencing. The positive SARS-CoV-2 PCR tests of the convalescent patients were dated from March to December 2020, before the Alpha, Beta and Delta variants emerged in the United States. Under 2.5 million PBMCs per well were cultured in IMDM with roughly 5.5% human AB serum and roughly 9.3 IU/ml IL-2, plus 10 ug/ml peptide pools. On days 3 and 7, half of the culture medium was replaced with fresh IL-2-containing medium. CD4+ T cells were isolated after approximately ten days of culture through negative selection using the EasySep CD4+ T cell isolation kit. Ficoll-Paque Plus gradient centrifugation was used to isolate PBMCs from whole blood, and the isolated PBMCs were then either used fresh or cryopreserved at -140C. Triplicate wells were generally used for each culture condition.

The full study reports these points: Of the vaccine-specific clones found in convalescent patients, nearly all (304 of 307) were mono-reactive for SARS-CoV-2 spike instead of being cross-reactive with common cold coronaviruses. The median count of SARS-CoV-2-reactive clonotypes went up from 20 to 25 after infection to roughly 38 after vaccination, although the change was not significant. The study included relatively few convalescent patients and did not analyze early timepoints after natural infection. Among convalescent patients, a median about 90% of the SARS-CoV-2-reactive clones seen after vaccination appeared only after vaccination, which suggests priming specific to the vaccine.

This sequence uses TRBV29-1 and TRBJ1-5; the junction holds 7 bases that match TRBD1. Specimen: cultured CD4+ T cells from blood. The receptor comes from a human donor with COVID-19. Here the CDR3 is given as CSVRLTGNQPQHF. The nucleotides read TGCAGCGTCAGATTGACAGGGAACCAGCCCCAGCATTTT.